The sequence of this T cell receptor beta chain was determined in a study of PD-1 blockade in classical Hodgkin lymphoma. Time point of the sample: cycle 4 day 1 (C4D1), after about 6 weeks of nivolumab. Relapse was seen in all patients after autologous stem cell transplantation, and brentuximab vedotin exposure was variable. Thawed PBMCs were the source of CD4+ T cells, purified by magnetic negative selection. This CDR3 is 14 amino acids long. Germline-derived CDR1 and CDR2 are MNHNS and SASEGT. V dropped 0 bases and J dropped 6 bases, with 11 bases sitting between them. Some clones are missing from TCRdb's copy, which holds only in-frame ones; the method was immunoSEQ multiplex PCR. The top ten hold over 0.6% of the sample, which has some 27,000 clones, 65% to 85% seen once.

The clonotype comes from a human donor with classical Hodgkin lymphoma. The rearrangement uses TRBV6-1 and TRBJ1-1, with a weak D call TRBD1 (5 bases). The starting material was CD4+ T cells from blood, obtained before the fourth cycle of nivolumab. The CDR3 loop is CASSEALLGAEAFF. The CDR3 coding sequence is TGTGCCAGCAGTGAAGCGCTTCTGGGGGCTGAAGCTTTCTTT.